Each of the 20 T cell receptor beta chains below was sequenced from the same sample in a study of breast tumors, draining lymph nodes, adjacent tissues. TCRdb analysed the multiplex PCR reads with MiXCR anew, one entry per CDR3 protein. The data show about 130,000 distinct CDR3 sequences, just under 20% seen once. Samples came from axillary lymph nodes draining the breast cancer. The sample comprised axillary lymph node tissue. The receptors come from a female donor with breast cancer. Some clones in this sample may be carry-over from other donors' samples.

This clonotype was seen a few times. V gene TRBV18 combines with J gene TRBJ1-2; D is unclear. In germline, CDR1 is KGHSH, CDR2 LQKENI. This CDR3 is built from 17 residues. V was shortened by 2 bases and J by 8 bases, with 24 bases between the two germline ends. The CDR3 loop is CASSPASKGRSGDGYTF. The CDR3 coding sequence is TGTGCCAGCTCACCAGCCTCCAAGGGCAGAAGTGGCGACGGCTACACCTTC.

V gene TRBV6-1 combines with J gene TRBJ1-5; 8 bases line up with TRBD1. The CDR3 runs to 20 residues. V lost 2 bases and J lost 1; bases outside the gene matches: 16. Germline CDR1 and CDR2: MNHNS and SASEGT. This CDR3 reads CASSEPTGQVSSGSNQPQHF. In DNA, the CDR3 is TGTGCCAGCAGTGAACCCACGGGACAGGTTTCGTCGGGGAGCAATCAGCCCCAGCATTTT.

This chain links TRBV30 with TRBJ1-5; 8 nucleotides align to TRBD1. V shed 0 bases, J shed 6 bases, and the junction held 7 bases outside the gene matches. The germline gives CDR1 GTSNPN, CDR2 SVGIG (reference sequence). The length of the CDR3 is 15 residues. CDR3 sequence reads: CAWSVRAGGSQPQHF. Written as DNA, the CDR3 is TGTGCCTGGAGTGTAAGGGCAGGGGGCTCTCAGCCCCAGCATTTT.

This clonotype was observed at least ten times. This chain links TRBV4-1 with TRBJ2-7; tentative D call: TRBD2 (6 bases). Germline assignment: CDR1 MGHRA and CDR2 YSYEKL. CDR3 length equals 13 residues. V was cut by 6 bases and J by 5 bases, with 14 bases left in between. The CDR3 loop is CASSPGPSDEQYF. The DNA of the CDR3 is TGCGCCAGCAGTCCTGGACCTAGCGACGAGCAGTACTTC.

The chain recombines TRBV7-2 with TRBJ2-4; the D is unclear. Germline V gene lookup returns CDR1 SGHTA and CDR2 FQGNSA. The V end was cut by 7 bases, the J end by 1 base, with 11 bases between. The CDR3 covers 14 residues. DNA of the CDR3: TGTGCCAGCACCAAAGATCTGGCCAAAAACATTCAGTACTTC. It translates to CASTKDLAKNIQYF.

A remark on this clonotype: Mismatch with germline at one junction end may stem from a read error. The rearrangement links TRBV11-2 to TRBJ1-2, with no clear D. This CDR3 contains 13 residues. Germline values: CDR1 SGHAT, CDR2 FQNNGV. CDR3 nucleotides: TGTGCCAGCAGCTTAGGCAGGAACTATGGCTGCACCTTC. Translation gives CASSLGRNYGCTF.

This clonotype was picked up many times. This sequence joins TRBV7-6 and TRBJ2-3; the D gene is possibly TRBD2 (5 bases). Germline CDR1 is SGHVS and CDR2 is FNYEAQ. The V gene lost 1 base and the J gene lost 3 bases, with 11 bases spanning the gap. The length of the CDR3 is 15 residues. CDR3 sequence reads: CASSLDGSGTDTQYF. The CDR3 nucleotides read TGTGCCAGCAGCTTAGATGGCTCGGGGACAGATACGCAGTATTTT. Combining the CDR3 with reference TRBV7-6 and TRBJ2-3 gives the whole variable domain GAGVSQSPRYKVTKRGQDVALRCDPISGHVSLYWYRQALGQGPEFLTYFNYEAQQDKSGLPNDRFSAERPEGSISTLTIQRTEQRDSAMYRCASSLDGSGTDTQYFGPGTRLTVL.

At least ten counts were recorded for this clonotype. This rearrangement joins TRBV6-6 to TRBJ2-7; 7 nucleotides line up with TRBD2. The CDR3 loop spans 15 amino acids. Germline-derived CDR1 and CDR2 are MNHNY and SVGAGI (reference sequence). With V trimmed by 2 bases and J by 5 bases, 9 bases remained unmatched. Here the CDR3 reads CASSYRVGGAHEQYF. CDR3 coding DNA: TGTGCCAGCAGTTACCGGGTGGGAGGGGCCCACGAGCAGTACTTC.

This clonotype was recorded a few times. This rearrangement joins TRBV20-1 to TRBJ2-3; D gene unclear. This CDR3 is 12 amino acids long. The germline V and J ends were trimmed by 6 bases and 0 bases, with 7 bases remaining between them. From germline, CDR1 is DFQATT and CDR2 SNEGSKA (reference sequence). The CDR3 DNA follows: TGCAGTGCACGCAGGAGCACAGATACGCAGTATTTT. This gives the protein CSARRSTDTQYF.

This clonotype was detected ten times or more. V gene TRBV20-1 combines with J gene TRBJ2-5; tentative D call: TRBD1 (5 bases). CDR1 is DFQATT and CDR2 is SNEGSKA in the germline V gene (reference sequence). Trimming cost V 2 bases and J 2 bases, with 9 bases left between them. The CDR3 totals 13 residues. CDR3 protein: CSARLAGQETQYF. CDR3 bases: TGCAGTGCTAGACTCGCAGGGCAAGAGACCCAGTACTTC.

This clonotype was observed many times. This sequence joins TRBV20-1 and TRBJ2-5; the D is unclear. The CDR3 is 13 amino acids. The V gene lost 3 bases and the J gene lost 5 bases, with 13 bases spanning the gap. The germline V gene has CDR1 DFQATT and CDR2 SNEGSKA (reference sequence). The CDR3 loop is CSASGYIWETQYF. DNA for the CDR3: TGCAGTGCTAGCGGGTATATATGGGAGACCCAGTACTTC.

Ten or more counts support this clonotype. The J gene is TRBJ1-5, the V gene TRBV19, with 8 positions matching TRBD1. The germline gives CDR1 LNHDA, CDR2 SQIVND (reference sequence). There are 15 residues in the CDR3. The V and J ends lost 5 bases and 0 bases, in that order; junction bases with no gene match: 3. The CDR3 is CASSETGASNQPQHF. In DNA, the CDR3 is TGTGCCAGTAGTGAGACAGGGGCTAGCAATCAGCCCCAGCATTTT. The complete variable domain, with remaining parts taken from reference TRBV19 and TRBJ1-5, reads DGGITQSPKYLFRKEGQNVTLSCEQNLNHDAMYWYRQDPGQGLRLIYYSQIVNDFQKGDIAEGYSVSREKKESFPLTVTSAQKNPTAFYLCASSETGASNQPQHFGDGTRLSIL.

This clonotype was observed many times. The V and J genes are TRBV20-1 and TRBJ2-7; tentative D call: TRBD2 (5 bases). V was clipped by 0 bases and J by 5 bases, with 17 bases between them. CDR1 and CDR2 (germline): DFQATT, SNEGSKA (reference sequence). This CDR3 comprises 15 residues. Written as DNA, the CDR3 is TGCAGTGCTAGAGATCAACTAGGCTTAACGGACGAGCAGTACTTC. It yields the protein CSARDQLGLTDEQYF.

This clonotype was detected ten times or more. The chain combines TRBV2 with TRBJ1-5; 8 bases align to TRBD1. Per the germline V gene, CDR1 is SNHLY and CDR2 is FYNNEI. The trim removed 5 bases at V and 0 bases at J, leaving 6 bases unmatched. The CDR3 length is 16 residues. CDR3 amino acids: CASSPDRDYSNQPQHF. In DNA, the CDR3 is TGTGCCAGCAGTCCGGACAGGGATTATAGCAATCAGCCCCAGCATTTT.

Ten or more counts support this clonotype. The CDR3 sequence is CASSQDFVRRNEQFF. DNA of the CDR3: TGTGCCAGCAGCCAAGATTTCGTACGCCGGAATGAGCAGTTCTTC. V usage is TRBV14 and J usage is TRBJ2-1; no firm D call. Germline V gene sequence: CDR1 SGHDN, CDR2 FVKESK. The CDR3 extends over 15 amino acids. Trimming took 0 bases from V and 7 from J, leaving 13 bases between them.

CDR3 protein: CASSTTWDSYNEQFF. CDR3 DNA sequence: TGTGCCAGCAGTACTACATGGGACTCCTACAATGAGCAGTTCTTC. This chain joins TRBV6-1 and TRBJ2-1; D gene ambiguous. Between the trimmed V and J ends, which lost 5 bases and 0 bases, there was a span of 11 bases. The CDR3 sequence is 15 residues long. Germline assignment: CDR1 MNHNS and CDR2 SASEGT.

This clonotype has a count of ten or more. This chain links TRBV5-5 with TRBJ1-5, with TRBD1 as a possible D gene (6 bases). The CDR3 runs to 15 residues. Germline lookup yields CDR1 SGHKS and CDR2 YYEKEE (reference sequence). Trimming took 4 bases from V and 6 from J, leaving 17 bases between them. The CDR3 DNA reads TGTGCCAGCAGCCCCTGGGACTCAGGGGTTCAGCCCCAGCATTTT. Protein product: CASSPWDSGVQPQHF.

At least ten counts were recorded for this clonotype. V usage is TRBV5-4 and J usage is TRBJ2-7; TRBD1 is a possible D gene (5 bases). CDR1 is SGHNT and CDR2 is YYREEE in the germline V gene (reference sequence). This CDR3 comprises 15 residues. Trimming removed 0 bases from V and 5 bases from J, with 15 bases in between. Here the CDR3 DNA reads TGTGCCAGCAGCTTGGAAGGGGTGCTGGCTGACGAGCAGTACTTC. Translated, it gives CASSLEGVLADEQYF.

The sample holds many counts of this clonotype. J is TRBJ2-7 and V is TRBV7-9; D remains unclear. The ends were cut back, 3 bases at V and 6 bases at J, with 9 bases in the middle. This CDR3 contains 12 residues. CDR1 and CDR2 from the germline V gene are SEHNR and FQNEAQ (reference sequence). CDR3 nucleotide sequence: TGTGCCAGCAGCTTTACGGGCCTCGAGCAGTACTTC. Its protein is CASSFTGLEQYF.

There are many counts of this clonotype. The chain recombines TRBV19 with TRBJ1-4; 7 bases align to TRBD1. This CDR3 comprises 12 residues. V dropped 3 bases and J dropped 13; count of bases not matched to a gene: 5. Germline CDR1 and CDR2: LNHDA and SQIVND (reference sequence). The CDR3 region is CASSIGTAGLFF. The CDR3 nucleotides are TGTGCCAGTAGTATTGGGACAGCCGGACTGTTTTTT.